The sequence of this T cell receptor (beta chain) was determined in a study of neurological immune-mediated disorders. Study-level points and caveats: The level of TCR clonal expansion was highest in patients with HTLV-1-associated myelopathy and lowest in multiple sclerosis, where it fell below the level seen in healthy controls. None of the CDR3 amino acid sequences found in expanded clones was shared across subjects. This suggests that the TCR-beta repertoires were private in all groups.

This clonotype has ten or more counts. Its antigen is as yet unknown. Losses at the gene ends were 4 bases for V and 6 bases for J; bases not matched to a gene: 6. The germline V gene encodes CDR1 SGHTA and CDR2 FQGNSA. CDR3 length equals 14 residues. The authors produced cDNA by 5'RACE using 10-nucleotide random UMIs. TCRdb analysed the 5' RACE reads with MiXCR anew, one entry per CDR3 protein. The table includes some 120,000 distinct CDR3 sequences, roughly 3.1% detected once. The clonotype comes from a woman aged 30 to 39 with multiple sclerosis. Source material: PBMCs. V usage is TRBV7-2 and J usage is TRBJ2-5; 9 nucleotides line up with TRBD1. The CDR3 loop is CASSSWTGEKTQYF. In DNA, the CDR3 is TGTGCCAGCAGCTCCTGGACAGGGGAGAAGACCCAGTACTTC.